One sample yielded the 18 T cell receptor beta chains listed below, sequenced in a study of tumor-infiltrating lymphocytes in primary liver carcinoma. The researchers produced TCR beta cDNA from around 0.5 ug total RNA with a constant-region primer. Modified slightly, ARM-PCR produced TCR beta libraries over three nested multiplex PCR rounds. Forward primers for TRBV1-TRBV30 and a C-beta reverse primer served the first two PCR rounds, at 10 cycles each. TCRdb used MiXCR to reprocess the multiplex PCR reads, holding one entry per CDR3 protein. The repertoire includes around 100,000 distinct CDR3 sequences, 65% to 75% of them detected once, and less than 15% sits in the top ten. The tissue used was unsorted bulk material of 20-30 mg. RNA and DNA were co-extracted from it with the AllPrep DNA/RNA mini kit. Material: liver tumor tissue from sampling region 2. Indicated subset: tumor region T2, inferior pole. The source of these receptors is a woman aged 60-75 years with primary liver carcinoma and hepatitis B virus infection.

This clonotype was recorded many times. The V gene is TRBV28, the J gene TRBJ1-1, with D tentatively TRBD1 (5 bases). Germline lookup yields CDR1 MDHEN and CDR2 SYDVKM. V lost 6 bases and J 3 bases, leaving 14 bases between the germline ends. The CDR3 length is 14 residues. CDR3 nucleotide sequence: TGTGCCAGCAGAGAGGCAGGGAAGGACACTGAAGCTTTCTTT. It is translated as CASREAGKDTEAFF.

This clonotype was seen a handful of times. The rearrangement uses TRBV30 and TRBJ2-7, with D uncertain. Trimming removed 0 bases from V and 3 bases from J, with 6 bases in between. The CDR3 sequence is 12 residues long. CDR1 GTSNPN and CDR2 SVGIG come from the germline V gene (reference sequence). This chain's CDR3 is CAWSVMGYEQYF. In DNA, the CDR3 is TGTGCCTGGAGTGTGATGGGCTACGAGCAGTACTTC.

This clonotype was observed once. With a much larger clone just one base away, this may be a read error. The chain joins TRBV5-1 to TRBJ1-2; 7 nucleotides align to TRBD1. The germline gives CDR1 SGHRS, CDR2 YFSETQ. V lost 5 bases and J lost 10; bases outside the gene matches: 11. The CDR3 extends over 13 amino acids. The CDR3 loop is CASRGQAAGDYTF. For the CDR3, the DNA is TGCGCCAGCAGAGGACAGGCGGCGGGTGACTACACCTTC.

In regard to this clonotype: A much larger clone differs from this one at a single base, so this may be a read error. The CDR3 DNA follows: TGTGCCATCAGTGAGGGGCAGAGGACAGATACGCAGTATTTT. This sequence encodes CAISEGQRTDTQYF. The rearrangement uses TRBV10-3 and TRBJ2-3; D uncertain. This CDR3 region has 14 residues. The germline V gene has CDR1 ENHRY and CDR2 SYGVKD. With 2 bases removed from V and 3 bases from J, the gap between germline ends came to 9 bases.

The chain has TRBV6-5 and TRBJ2-1, with 7 positions matching TRBD2. V shed 4 bases, J shed 13 bases, and the junction held 19 bases outside the gene matches. CDR1 and CDR2 (germline): MNHEY, SVGAGI. The CDR3 spans 16 residues. The CDR3 nucleotides are TGTGCCAGCAGTTTGGCGGGTAGCGGGTCCTACAATGGCCAGTTCTTC. Amino acid sequence: CASSLAGSGSYNGQFF.

J is TRBJ1-2 and V is TRBV11-2, with TRBD1 as a possible D gene (6 bases). The germline gives CDR1 SGHAT, CDR2 FQNNGV. The CDR3 is made up of 15 amino acids. V was cut by 8 bases and J by 7 bases, with 23 bases left in between. For the CDR3, the DNA is TGTGCCAGCTGTTTAACAATACAGGGAGATTGTGGCTACACCTTC. Translating it yields CASCLTIQGDCGYTF.

Comments on this clonotype: At one of its ends the junction is not consistent with the germline gene, which may arise from a read error. The chain links TRBV5-6 to TRBJ2-7, with D perhaps given as TRBD1 or TRBD2 (5 bases each). The CDR3 runs to 14 residues. Germline V gene sequence: CDR1 SGHDT, CDR2 YYEEEE. CDR3 nucleotides: TGTGCCAGCAGCTTGGTCGGGGCCTCCTGCGAGCAGTACTTC. It yields the protein CASSLVGASCEQYF.

This clonotype is medium-sized in the sample. The V call is TRBV11-2, the J call TRBJ2-1; no firm D call. Germline V gene sequence: CDR1 SGHAT, CDR2 FQNNGV. Trimming took 0 bases from V and 9 from J, leaving 9 bases between them. The CDR3 covers 13 residues. The CDR3 region is CASSLESASEQFF. In DNA, the CDR3 is TGTGCCAGCAGCTTAGAGTCAGCGAGTGAGCAGTTCTTC.

A single count supports this clonotype. Compared with germline, one end of the junction differs, possibly owing to a read error. V usage is TRBV6-6 and J usage is TRBJ2-1; weak D call: TRBD2 (6 bases). Looked up from germline, CDR1 is MNHNY and CDR2 is SVGAGI (reference sequence). The CDR3 extends over 14 amino acids. The CDR3 region is CASTHGSSYNEQFF. CDR3 DNA: TGTGCCAGCACCCACGGGAGTTCCTACAATGAGCAGTTCTTT.

The V call is TRBV11-1, the J call TRBJ2-7; 7 bases fit TRBD2. The CDR3 contains 15 residues. Germline lookup yields CDR1 SGHAT and CDR2 FQDESV (reference sequence). The junction had 13 bases not matched to a gene; V was cut back by 5 bases and J by 6 bases. This CDR3 reads CASSPRTAGLPEQYF. The CDR3 DNA is TGTGCCAGCAGCCCTCGTACAGCGGGACTACCCGAGCAGTACTTC.

This sequence joins TRBV11-3 and TRBJ2-7; 7 bases are a match to TRBD2. Germline values: CDR1 SGHNT, CDR2 YENEEA. The CDR3 sequence is 18 residues long. Germline trimming cut 3 bases from V and 1 base from J; bases unmatched to any gene: 15. In DNA form, the CDR3 reads TGTGCCAGCAGCTTTGAGAGGGCGGGAGTCCACAGTTCCTACGAGCAGTACTTC. Protein product: CASSFERAGVHSSYEQYF.

This clonotype was seen just once. The rearrangement links TRBV11-2 to TRBJ2-2; D remains ambiguous. Trimming left V 8 bases short and J 6 bases short, with 19 bases between. Per the germline V gene, CDR1 is SGHAT and CDR2 is FQNNGV. The CDR3 runs to 15 residues. The CDR3 coding sequence is TGTGCCAGCGGTCCTCCGCAAGGACCGTCCGGGGAGCTGTTTTTT. Protein sequence: CASGPPQGPSGELFF.

Concerning this clonotype: This may come from a read error, since a much larger clone is one base off. V gene TRBV5-6 combines with J gene TRBJ2-1; unclear D gene. V lost 1 base and J lost 9, with 8 bases in between. The CDR3 has 12 residues. Germline V gene sequence: CDR1 SGHDT, CDR2 YYEEEE. The CDR3 sequence: CASSLIPGEQFF. The CDR3, as DNA: TGTGCCAGCAGCTTGATTCCTGGTGAGCAGTTCTTC.

About this clonotype itself: The germline gene is not matched at one end of the junction; a read error may be the cause. This chain links TRBV12-5 with TRBJ2-5; 7 nucleotides align to TRBD2. Germline assignment: CDR1 LGHNT and CDR2 FRNRAP. The CDR3 is made up of 20 amino acids. The CDR3 loop reads CVSGLFPNERGLGLGGTQYF. The CDR3 nucleotides read TGTGTTAGTGGTTTGTTCCCGAACGAGCGGGGTTTGGGGTTAGGAGGGACCCAGTACTTC. The whole variable domain, filled in from reference TRBV12-5 and TRBJ2-5, reads DARVTQTPRHKVTEMGQEVTMRCQPILGHNTVFWYRQTMMQGLELLAYFRNRAPLDDSGMPKDRFSAEMPDATLATLKIQPSEPRDSAVYFCVSGLFPNERGLGLGGTQYFGPGTRLLVL.

This clonotype was counted a few times. V and J are TRBV30 and TRBJ2-5, with D possibly matching TRBD1 (6 bases). The germline gives CDR1 GTSNPN, CDR2 SVGIG (reference sequence). Trimming removed 3 bases at V and 1 base at J, with 9 bases between. This CDR3 region has 13 residues. The CDR3 sequence is CAWSRDTQETQYF. CDR3 nucleotides: TGTGCCTGGAGCCGGGACACCCAAGAGACCCAGTACTTC.

This clonotype was counted once. An end of the junction differs from the germline gene, which may be a read error. The chain combines TRBV7-9 with TRBJ2-1; perhaps TRBD1 as D (6 bases). The germline V gene encodes CDR1 SEHNR and CDR2 FQNEAQ (reference sequence). The CDR3 consists of 16 residues. The CDR3 DNA follows: TGTGTCAGCAGAGTTGACAGGAGATCGGCCTACAATGAGCAGTTCTTC. As protein: CVSRVDRRSAYNEQFF.

Turning to this clonotype: Lacking the conserved final phenylalanine or tryptophan, this CDR3 likely reflects a read error. No DNA is shown, since the ends of the CDR3 on it are uncertain; the CDR3 is the one TCRdb lists. This chain connects TRBV12-5 to TRBJ2-7. Termini included, the CDR3 measures 8 amino acids. In germline, CDR1 is LGHNT, CDR2 FRNRAP. CDR3 protein: CASCGRYS.

This clonotype was counted a single time. The junction and the germline gene differ at one end; a read error may be behind it. The gene calls are TRBV30 and TRBJ1-5; 7 bases agree with TRBD1. Germline V gives CDR1 GTSNPN, CDR2 SVGIG (reference sequence). The CDR3 is 14 residues long. In DNA form, the CDR3 reads TGTGCCTGGAGTGCCGGACAGGTCAATCATCCCCAGCATTTT. Its translation is CAWSAGQVNHPQHF.